A single T cell receptor beta chain is shown here with its context. Some clones are missing from TCRdb's copy, which holds only in-frame ones; the method was immunoSEQ multiplex PCR. The sample lists about 79,000 clones, more than 85% seen once, with 1.3% in the top ten. This entry belongs to a study of control samples from healthy donors and cancer patients. Germline V gene sequence: CDR1 SGHAT, CDR2 FQNNGV. The CDR3 is 15 residues long. V dropped 0 bases and J dropped 2 bases, with 10 bases sitting between them. The chain links TRBV11-2 to TRBJ2-5; D is perhaps TRBD2 (6 bases). The receptor's source is a woman between 35 and 50 years old with lung cancer. The material sequenced was PBMCs. The CDR3 DNA reads TGTGCCAGCAGCTTAGAAGTCGGGACTCAAGAGACCCAGTACTTC. Its protein product is CASSLEVGTQETQYF. Full variable domain (remainder filled in from reference TRBV11-2 and TRBJ2-5): EAGVAQSPRYKIIEKRQSVAFWCNPISGHATLYWYQQILGQGPKLLIQFQNNGVVDDSQLPKDRFSAERLKGVDSTLKIQPAKLEDSAVYLCASSLEVGTQETQYFGPGTRLLVL.